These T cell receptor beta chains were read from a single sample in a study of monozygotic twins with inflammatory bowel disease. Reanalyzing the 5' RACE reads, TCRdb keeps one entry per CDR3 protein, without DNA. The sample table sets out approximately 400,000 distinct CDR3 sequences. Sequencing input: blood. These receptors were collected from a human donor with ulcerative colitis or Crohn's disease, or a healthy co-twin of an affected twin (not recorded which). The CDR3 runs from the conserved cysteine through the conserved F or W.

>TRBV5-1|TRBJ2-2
CASSLRTTGELFF
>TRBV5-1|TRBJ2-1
CASSLEAGAYNEQFF
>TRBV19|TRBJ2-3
CASSIGARSTQYF
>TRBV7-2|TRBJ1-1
CASSTRQVGTTEAFF
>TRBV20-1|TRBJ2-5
CSAPTGTSDETQYF
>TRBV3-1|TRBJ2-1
CASSRETAVSYNEQFF
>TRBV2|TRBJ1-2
CASSEARQSYGYTF
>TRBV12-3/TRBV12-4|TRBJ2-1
CASSGLAAYNEQFF
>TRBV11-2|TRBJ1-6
CASSGQGARALHF
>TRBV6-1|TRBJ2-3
CASSEALAGGIDTQYF
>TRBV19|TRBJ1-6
CASGDSRNSPLHF
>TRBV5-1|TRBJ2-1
CASSPLAGENNEQFF
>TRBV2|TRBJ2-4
CASSPGTSWTIQYF
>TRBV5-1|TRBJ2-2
CASSLGTTRNTGELFF
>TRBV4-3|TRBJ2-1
CASSQGNGGPNNEQFF
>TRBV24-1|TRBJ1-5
CATSASTDSNQPQHF
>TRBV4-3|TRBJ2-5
CASSQVGGRETQYF
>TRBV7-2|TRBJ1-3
CASSPGLSGNTIYF
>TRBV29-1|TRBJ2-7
CSVESGRAYEQYF
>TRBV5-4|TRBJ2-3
CASRPEASTDTQYF
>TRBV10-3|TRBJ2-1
CAISGVSGIYNEQFF
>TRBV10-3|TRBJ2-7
CAISGSTGTSGISYEQYF
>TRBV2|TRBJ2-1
CARSGWSNEQFF
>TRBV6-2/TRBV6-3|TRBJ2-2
CASTKPPWTGLNTGELFF
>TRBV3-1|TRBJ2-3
CASSFAGLAGTDTQYF
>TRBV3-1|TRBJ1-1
CASSQKQGEAFF
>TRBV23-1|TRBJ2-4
CASTCRDSQRNIQYF
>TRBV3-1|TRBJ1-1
CASSQGQGTEAFF
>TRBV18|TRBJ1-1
CASSPQGMDTEAFF
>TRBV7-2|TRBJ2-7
CASSSTGASYEQYF